This TCR beta chain was documented in a study of blood T cell repertoires in COVID-19. The V and J ends lost 5 bases and 4 bases respectively, with 18 bases between them. CDR3 length: 15 residues. The germline CDR1 and CDR2 sequences are SNHLY and FYNNEI. Recovered status in Cohort 3 required two negative PCRs, clearance, or symptom resolution. The table came from immunoSEQ multiplex PCR; TCRdb's copy has only in-frame clones and leaves some out. The sample lists about 220,000 clones; 65% to 85% were seen once. The chain links TRBV2 to TRBJ2-7; maybe TRBD1 (6 bases). Material for sequencing was PBMCs or T cells enriched from blood (not recorded which). The TCR originated in a woman in her 40s who had recovered from COVID-19. In nucleotides, the CDR3 is TGTGCCAGCAGTCTTCTCTCCGGGACACTGTACGAGCAGTACTTC. Protein product: CASSLLSGTLYEQYF.